This T cell receptor (beta chain) was retrieved from a study of shared T cell receptors in the human thymus. Only in-frame clones appear in the TCRdb table, and some are missing; sequencing was by immunoSEQ multiplex PCR. This sample has hundreds of thousands of clones, with roughly 90% found just once. These data were also filed under a second study, of human thymus T cells.

The TCR comes from a boy in the first two years of life with a congenital heart defect. The sample consisted of thymocytes.

CDR3 in amino acids: CASSPGTDYEQYF. CDR3 nucleotide sequence: TGTGCCAGCAGCCCCGGGACAGACTACGAGCAGTACTTC. The rearrangement links TRBV6-1 to TRBJ2-7; 7 positions agree with TRBD1. Germline lookup yields CDR1 MNHNS and CDR2 SASEGT. The CDR3 contains 13 residues. Trimming took 6 bases from V and 3 from J; bases not matched to a gene: 5.